This T cell receptor beta chain was identified in a study of shared clonotypes between healthy human individuals. Study results and limitations: The researchers took only blood, and tissue repertoires probably look different. Generally, estimated richness proved larger in naive subsets than it did in memory subsets.

Germline assignment: CDR1 MDHEN and CDR2 SYDVKM. Trimming removed 8 bases from V and 6 bases from J, with 9 bases in between. The CDR3 sequence is 11 residues long. This clone occurred once. Its target is unknown. The protocol was immunoSEQ multiplex PCR, while the TCRdb copy is restricted to in-frame clones and leaves out a portion. Among about 1.1 million clones, 75% to 85% were seen once, and the ten largest hold around 0.47%. This TCR was recovered from a young man in good health. Some clones in this sample may be carry-over from other donors' samples. Material for sequencing was memory CD4+ T cells from PBMCs. Specified subset: CD45RA-negative fraction. The chain employs TRBV28 and TRBJ2-3; D ambiguous. The CDR3 nucleotides read TGTGCCAGCGCCCGGGCCGATACGCAGTATTTT. It translates to CASARADTQYF.